The present T cell receptor beta chain was sequenced within a study of blood T cells in healthy people across ages (dated by TCRdb to between 2015 and 2017). Turning to the overall study: In model experiments, template switching captured about one uniquely barcoded TCR beta cDNA molecule for every two T cells. Age-related changes in TCR beta repertoire diversity were measured in the study by deep sequencing normalized with unique cDNA molecular identifiers. Donors were grouped into four age groups: young (average roughly 17 years), middle-aged (about 38), aged (around 56) and long-lived (about 82). To avoid experimental bias, donors of different ages were randomly spread across the sequencing lanes. Using the same blood draw, the study looked at two additional independent replicas of 1 million unique cDNA reads for two donors, one aged 18 to 30 and the other aged 80 or older.

The table lists this clonotype with many counts. Its specific antigen is unknown. Base qualities are missing; no much larger clone stands one base away. Libraries were prepared through 5' RACE. Instrument used: Illumina HiSeq 2500. A second PCR of roughly 7 to 12 cycles was performed with a sample-barcoded 5' primer and a J-beta primer mix. A template-switch 5' adaptor carrying 12 random nucleotides introduced a unique molecular identifier onto each TCR beta cDNA molecule. Each sample yielded at least 2.5 million CDR3-containing paired-end reads. The Mint cDNA synthesis kit, primed by a TRBC-specific oligonucleotide, was used to synthesize first-strand cDNA from all RNA. All cDNA was treated with uracil-DNA glycosylase and then went through a first 18-cycle PCR with the universal primers M1SS and BC2_uni_R. The original methods were these. Normalization of each sample was performed by random selection of 1 million high-quality reads, each carrying a distinct molecular identifier. Instead of being binned into consensus sequences, reads with shared molecular identifiers were discarded. MiTCR, set to a Q25 quality threshold and the strictest error-elimination algorithm, was used for CDR3 identification, clonotype clustering and error correction. A nonparametric unseen species model using Euler transformation provided a lower-bound estimate of total TCR beta diversity. TCRdb trimmed public reads at Q25 via fastp, called clones via MiXCR and kept in-frame beta chains. Here each entry gathers all rows of one CDR3 protein and keeps the most common genes and DNA. The V and J calls reflect TCRdb's pipeline rather than the authors' work. The sample records just under 900,000 distinct CDR3 sequences, under 35% of which are singletons. The ten largest clonotypes hold approximately 15% of the sample.

Counted from cysteine to phenylalanine, this CDR3 has 13 amino acids. Only the CDR3 part of the read is kept: 39 bases, read in frame from the first base. V is shortened by 3 bases, J by 2 bases, and the region joining them spans 7 bases. The roughly 39 donors, aged 6 to 90 years, were systemically healthy Caucasian individuals from Russia. Each donor gave ten milliliters of peripheral blood, drawn into EDTA-treated Vacutainer tubes. Ficoll-Paque density-gradient centrifugation was used to isolate PBMCs, with at least 6.5 million per sample. Total RNA was extracted from PBMCs with Trizol reagent, with at least 6 micrograms obtained per sample. For every donor, an aliquot of PBMCs went through flow cytometry to measure the percentages of naive CD45RAhigh/CD27high T cells. The investigation overall reported the following: Bulk unsorted PBMC profiling prevented conclusive comparison of naive and antigen-experienced compartments. Donor CMV infection status was unknown, potentially confounding age-related changes in expanded clonotypes. Estimates of total diversity based on one million sequenced T cells were considered lower bounds and underestimates. Compared with the aged group, the long-lived group had more naive CD4+ T cells, fewer expanded clones and increased TCR diversity, suggesting age selection. There was a strong correlation between observed TCR beta diversity and the percentage of naive T cells measured by flow cytometry. Observed TCR beta diversity per million T cells fell roughly linearly with age, and a significant reduction was already apparent by age about 36.

The chain is made from TRBV12-3 or TRBV12-4 and TRBJ1-2, with the D gene not clear enough to name. The sequence was obtained from a woman older than 75 in good health. Sample: blood. In nucleotide form, the sequence is TGTGCCAGCAGTTTGGCCGTAAACTATGGCTACACCTTC. Translated, it reads CASSLAVNYGYTF.